The 15 T cell receptor beta chains below come from one sample, sequenced in a study of CD8 T cells in Susac syndrome. An input of roughly 0.5 to 1 ug of RNA was subjected to reverse transcription using random hexamers. Via MiXCR, TCRdb re-called the immunoSEQ multiplex PCR reads, giving one row per CDR3 protein. The sample includes 150,000 to 200,000 distinct CDR3 sequences, around 93% of them seen just once. Sequencing was performed on CD4+ T cells from PBMCs. These receptors were taken from a human donor in good health.

The V call is TRBV9, the J call TRBJ1-5, with D uncertain. Germline V gene data show CDR1 as SGDLS and CDR2 as YYNGEE. The CDR3 has 13 amino acids. Trimming removed 4 bases from V and 5 bases from J, with 10 bases in between. The CDR3: CASSLAGDQPQHF. The DNA of the CDR3 is TGTGCCAGCAGCCTGGCGGGAGATCAGCCCCAGCATTTT.

The chain combines TRBV5-1 with TRBJ2-7; the D is unclear. Per the germline V gene, CDR1 is SGHRS and CDR2 is YFSETQ. V was clipped by 4 bases and J by 2 bases, with 10 bases between them. The CDR3 covers 13 residues. The CDR3 nucleotides read TGCGCCAGCAGCCGAGGTAGTCCCTACGAGCAGTACTTC. It specifies CASSRGSPYEQYF.

This chain joins TRBV12-3 or TRBV12-4 and TRBJ2-1; D gene unclear. Trimming pared 1 base from V and 1 base from J, leaving 2 bases between. The CDR3 sequence is 13 residues long. The CDR3 protein is CASSLESYNEQFF. The CDR3 DNA reads as TGTGCCAGCAGTTTAGAATCCTACAATGAGCAGTTCTTC.

The chain couples TRBV5-1 to TRBJ2-7; the match to TRBD2 covers 8 bases. Germline V gene data show CDR1 as SGHRS and CDR2 as YFSETQ. The CDR3 consists of 15 residues. The V gene end was trimmed by 0 bases and the J gene end by 6 bases; junction bases not matched to a gene: 8. CDR3 protein: CASSLAAPGGGEQYF. In nucleotides, the CDR3 is TGCGCCAGCAGCTTGGCCGCTCCGGGAGGGGGCGAGCAGTACTTC.

This chain uses TRBV24-1 with TRBJ2-2, with 7 bases fitting TRBD2. Trimming removed 3 bases from V and 4 bases from J; junction bases left unmatched: 4. Germline V gene sequence: CDR1 KGHDR, CDR2 SFDVKD. This CDR3 comprises 15 residues. As DNA, the CDR3 is TGTGCCACCAGTGATCCACGGGAGGCCACCGGGGAGCTGTTTTTT. This codes for CATSDPREATGELFF.

The chain couples TRBV7-9 to TRBJ1-2, with D unresolved. The CDR3 is made up of 12 amino acids. The ends were cut back, 5 bases at V and 5 bases at J, with 9 bases in the middle. Germline CDR1 is SEHNR and CDR2 is FQNEAQ (reference sequence). The CDR3 bases are TGTGCCAGCAGCAACAAGGCTTATGGCTACACCTTC. It codes for CASSNKAYGYTF. The full variable domain, rest sourced from reference TRBV7-9 and TRBJ1-2, is DTGVSQNPRHKITKRGQNVTFRCDPISEHNRLYWYRQTLGQGPEFLTYFQNEAQLEKSRLLSDRFSAERPKGSFSTLEIQRTEQGDSAMYLCASSNKAYGYTFGSGTRLTVV.

The chain couples TRBV6-2 or TRBV6-3 to TRBJ2-7; 9 bases align to TRBD1. The CDR3 has 14 residues. J gave up 3 bases and V 2 bases, and 2 bases lay outside the gene matches. Germline CDR1 reads MNHEY; CDR2 reads SVGEGT. The CDR3 DNA follows: TGTGCCAGCAGTTACAGACAGGGGGACTACGAGCAGTACTTC. It translates to CASSYRQGDYEQYF.

This chain uses TRBV5-6 with TRBJ2-7; 7 positions match TRBD2. V lost 0 bases to trimming and J lost 6 bases; unmatched junction nucleotides: 9. The CDR3 sequence is 15 residues long. Germline loops: CDR1 SGHDT, CDR2 YYEEEE. CDR3 in DNA: TGTGCCAGCAGCTTGGCCGGCGGCGCGGGAGCCGAGCAGTACTTC. This encodes CASSLAGGAGAEQYF. The complete variable domain, with remaining parts taken from reference TRBV5-6 and TRBJ2-7, reads DAGVTQSPTHLIKTRGQQVTLRCSPKSGHDTVSWYQQALGQGPQFIFQYYEEEERQRGNFPDRFSGHQFPNYSSELNVNALLLGDSALYLCASSLAGGAGAEQYFGPGTRLTVT.

The CDR3: CASSLGLGNTIYF. The DNA of the CDR3 is TGTGCCAGCAGTTTGGGGTTGGGAAACACCATATATTTT. The chain employs TRBV27 and TRBJ1-3, with D unresolved. CDR1 is MNHEY, CDR2 SMNVEV, per germline (reference sequence). The CDR3 contains 13 residues. With 3 bases removed from V and 4 bases from J, the gap between germline ends came to 7 bases.

This rearrangement joins TRBV12-3 or TRBV12-4 to TRBJ2-1; D perhaps matches TRBD2 (6 bases). This CDR3 region has 13 residues. V gave up 7 bases and J gave up 10 bases, with 17 bases separating them. This CDR3 is CASTRRRGREQFF. In DNA, the CDR3 is TGTGCCAGCACCCGGAGGAGGGGCCGAGAGCAGTTCTTC.

The gene calls are TRBV5-1 and TRBJ2-3; D may be TRBD2 (5 bases). CDR1 and CDR2 from the germline V gene are SGHRS and YFSETQ. The V gene lost 3 bases and the J gene lost 1 base, with 9 bases spanning the gap. CDR3 length: 14 amino acids. The DNA of the CDR3 is TGCGCCAGCAGCTACTTTAGCGGCACAGATACGCAGTATTTT. This codes for CASSYFSGTDTQYF.

The rearrangement uses TRBV5-1 and TRBJ2-2, with a possible D match to TRBD2 (6 bases). The CDR3 is 15 amino acids. V was shortened by 6 bases and J by 2 bases, with 14 bases between the two germline ends. Germline-derived CDR1 and CDR2 are SGHRS and YFSETQ. CDR3 protein: CASTRRGYNTGELFF. DNA for the CDR3: TGCGCCAGCACCAGGCGGGGATATAACACCGGGGAGCTGTTTTTT.

This clonotype has a single count. The rearrangement uses TRBV9 and TRBJ1-3; D perhaps matches TRBD1 (5 bases). The CDR3 has 14 amino acids. The germline gives CDR1 SGDLS, CDR2 YYNGEE. Trimming cost V 2 bases and J 8 bases, with 14 bases left between them. CDR3 in amino acids: CASSVAWGGDTIYF. The CDR3 DNA sequence: TGTGCCAGCAGCGTCGCGTGGGGAGGGGACACCATATATTTT. The full variable domain, with the rest looked up from reference TRBV9 and TRBJ1-3, is DSGVTQTPKHLITATGQRVTLRCSPRSGDLSVYWYQQSLDQGLQFLIQYYNGEERAKGNILERFSAQQFPDLHSELNLSSLELGDSALYFCASSVAWGGDTIYFGEGSWLTVV.

This clonotype occurred once. The chain couples TRBV2 to TRBJ2-3, with TRBD2 matching over 8 bases. Trimming took 8 bases from V and 7 from J; bases not matched to a gene: 5. This CDR3 contains 12 residues. The germline gives CDR1 SNHLY, CDR2 FYNNEI. CDR3 protein: CASRLALNTQYF. For the CDR3, the DNA is TGTGCCAGCCGACTAGCGCTAAATACGCAGTATTTT. The full variable domain, its missing parts supplied by reference TRBV2 and TRBJ2-3, is EPEVTQTPSHQVTQMGQEVILRCVPISNHLYFYWYRQILGQKVEFLVSFYNNEISEKSEIFDDQFSVERPDGSNFTLKIRSTKLEDSAMYFCASRLALNTQYFGPGTRLTVL.

The rearrangement uses TRBV6-5 and TRBJ2-1; TRBD2 agrees at 7 bases. V shed 8 bases, J shed 0 bases, and the junction held 4 bases outside the gene matches. CDR3 length: 14 residues. The V gene's germline CDR1 is MNHEY and CDR2 SVGAGI. Written as DNA, the CDR3 is TGTGCCAGCCGGCGGGGGACCTCCTACAATGAGCAGTTCTTC. It is translated as CASRRGTSYNEQFF.